This TCR beta chain was sequenced in a study of blood T cell repertoires in COVID-19. Study-level information: Samples of COVID-19 (acute and convalescent) were obtained from the United States, Italy and Spain. Sources were T cells, B-cell-depleted T cells, or PBMCs; the material itself was cDNA or gDNA.

Generated by immunoSEQ multiplex PCR, the TCRdb table keeps only in-frame clones and is missing some. Of 250,000 to 350,000 clones listed, around 82% are singletons. The CDR3 covers 14 residues. V dropped 5 bases and J dropped 0; count of bases not matched to a gene: 1. The germline V gene has CDR1 MNHEY and CDR2 SMNVEV (reference sequence). Turning to this clone: The sample carries other DNA sequences with the same CDR3.

This TCR was sampled from a person aged 65-85 years with COVID-19, enrolled during active disease. V is TRBV27 and J is TRBJ2-1, with TRBD1 matching over 7 bases. Sequencing was carried out using peripheral blood. The CDR3 DNA sequence: TGTGCCAGCAGTCCAGGGGGCTCCTACAATGAGCAGTTCTTC. Translated: CASSPGGSYNEQFF.